This T cell receptor beta chain was obtained from a study of T cells after yellow fever vaccination. Study-level points and caveats: Contamination of FACS-sorted repertoires by abundant clonotypes from the bulk population could occur. A small share of clonotypes appeared in both CD4 and CD8 compartments. By day 5 rather than day 15, the secondary response had peaked, though it was weaker. Reappearing after the booster were most of the clones from primary vaccination (less than 98% CD4, around 88% CD8).

V lost 0 bases to trimming and J lost 2 bases, with 13 bases between them. The germline CDR1 and CDR2 sequences are MGHRA and YSYEKL. This CDR3 region has 16 residues. This clonotype has more than one count but fewer than ten. Its antigen is not known. TCRdb fed the 5' RACE reads into MiXCR, producing one record per CDR3 protein. The sample records 120,000 or so distinct CDR3 sequences, around 15% being singletons. The sample here was CD8+ T cells sorted from PBMCs, taken 5 days after the yellow fever booster vaccination. The TCR comes from a young man who received the YFV17D yellow fever vaccine. The chain has TRBV4-1 and TRBJ1-2; D remains ambiguous. The CDR3 loop is CASSQDRAVTNYGYTF. For the CDR3, the DNA is TGCGCCAGCAGCCAAGATCGGGCGGTCACGAACTATGGCTACACCTTC.